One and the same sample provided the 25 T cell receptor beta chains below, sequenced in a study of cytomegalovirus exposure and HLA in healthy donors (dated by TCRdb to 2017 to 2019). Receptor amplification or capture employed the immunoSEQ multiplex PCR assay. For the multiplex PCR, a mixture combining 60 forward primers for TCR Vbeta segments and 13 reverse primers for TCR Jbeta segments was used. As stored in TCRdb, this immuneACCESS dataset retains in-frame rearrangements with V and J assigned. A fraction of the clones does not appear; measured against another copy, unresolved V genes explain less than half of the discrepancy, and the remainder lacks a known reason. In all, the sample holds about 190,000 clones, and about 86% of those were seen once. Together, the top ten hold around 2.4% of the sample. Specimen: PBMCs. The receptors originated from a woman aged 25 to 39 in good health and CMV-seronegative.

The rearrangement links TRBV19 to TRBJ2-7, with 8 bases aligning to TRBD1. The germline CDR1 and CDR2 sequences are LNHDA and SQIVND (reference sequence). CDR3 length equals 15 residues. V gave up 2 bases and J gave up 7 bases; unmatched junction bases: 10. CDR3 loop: CASSIPGGSTREQYF. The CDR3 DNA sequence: TGTGCCAGTAGTATACCAGGGGGCTCCACGAGGGAGCAGTACTTC.

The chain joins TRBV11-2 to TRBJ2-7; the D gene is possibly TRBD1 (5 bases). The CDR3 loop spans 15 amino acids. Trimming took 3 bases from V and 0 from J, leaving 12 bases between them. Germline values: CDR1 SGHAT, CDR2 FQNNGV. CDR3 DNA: TGTGCCAGCAGCTTCGGCTCTACAGGCTCCTACGAGCAGTACTTC. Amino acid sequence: CASSFGSTGSYEQYF.

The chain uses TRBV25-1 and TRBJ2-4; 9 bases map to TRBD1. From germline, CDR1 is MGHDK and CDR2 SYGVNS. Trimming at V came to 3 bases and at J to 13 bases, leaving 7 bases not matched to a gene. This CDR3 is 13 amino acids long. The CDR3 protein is CASSEGGQGGQYF. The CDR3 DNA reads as TGTGCCAGCAGTGAGGGGGGACAGGGAGGGCAGTACTTC.

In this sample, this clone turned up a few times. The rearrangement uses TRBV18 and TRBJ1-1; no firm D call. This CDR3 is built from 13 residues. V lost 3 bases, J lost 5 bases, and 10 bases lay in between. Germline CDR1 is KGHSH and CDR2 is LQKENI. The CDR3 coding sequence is TGTGCCAGCTCACCCACGGCAGGAACTGAAGCTTTCTTT. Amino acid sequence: CASSPTAGTEAFF.

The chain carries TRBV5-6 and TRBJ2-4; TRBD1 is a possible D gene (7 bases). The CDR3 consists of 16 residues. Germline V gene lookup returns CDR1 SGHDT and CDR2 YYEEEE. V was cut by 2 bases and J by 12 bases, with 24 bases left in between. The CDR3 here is CASSLSWRGRKDSQYF. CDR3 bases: TGTGCCAGCAGCTTATCCTGGAGGGGGCGCAAAGACAGTCAGTACTTC.

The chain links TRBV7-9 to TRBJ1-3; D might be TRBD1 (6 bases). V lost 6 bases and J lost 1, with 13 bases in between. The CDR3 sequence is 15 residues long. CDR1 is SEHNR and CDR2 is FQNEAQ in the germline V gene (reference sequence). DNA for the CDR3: TGTGCCAGCAGGAAAGCCGGGACATCTGGAAACACCATATATTTT. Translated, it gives CASRKAGTSGNTIYF.

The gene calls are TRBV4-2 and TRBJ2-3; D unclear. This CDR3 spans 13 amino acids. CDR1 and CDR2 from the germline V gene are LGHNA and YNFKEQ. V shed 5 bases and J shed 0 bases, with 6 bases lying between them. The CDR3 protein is CASSESSTDTQYF. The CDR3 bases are TGTGCCAGCAGCGAGTCTAGCACAGATACGCAGTATTTT.

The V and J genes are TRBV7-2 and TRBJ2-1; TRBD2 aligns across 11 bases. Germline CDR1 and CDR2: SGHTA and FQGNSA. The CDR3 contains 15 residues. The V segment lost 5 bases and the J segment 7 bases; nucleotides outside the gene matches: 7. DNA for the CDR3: TGTGCCAGCAGCCCCACTAGCGGGGGTTGGAATGAGCAGTTCTTC. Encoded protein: CASSPTSGGWNEQFF.

CDR3 DNA sequence: TGTGCCATCAGCGTCCGAGTCTGGGGGGGCCAAGAGACCCAGTACTTC. Translated, it gives CAISVRVWGGQETQYF. This sequence joins TRBV10-3 and TRBJ2-5; 7 nucleotides agree with TRBD2. Germline CDR1 reads ENHRY; CDR2 reads SYGVKD. There are 16 residues in the CDR3. V gave up 6 bases and J gave up 1 base; unmatched junction bases: 11.

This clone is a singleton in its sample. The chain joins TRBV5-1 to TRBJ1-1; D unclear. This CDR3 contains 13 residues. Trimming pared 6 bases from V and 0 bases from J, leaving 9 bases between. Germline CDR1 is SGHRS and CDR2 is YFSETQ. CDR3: CASNPELNTEAFF. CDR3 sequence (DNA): TGCGCCAGCAACCCGGAGTTGAACACTGAAGCTTTCTTT.

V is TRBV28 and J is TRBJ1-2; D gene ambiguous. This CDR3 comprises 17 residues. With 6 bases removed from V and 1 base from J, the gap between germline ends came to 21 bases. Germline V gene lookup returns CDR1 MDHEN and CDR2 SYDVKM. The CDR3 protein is CASRTLSLHYFNYGYTF. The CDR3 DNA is TGTGCCAGCAGAACCCTCAGTTTACACTACTTTAACTATGGCTACACCTTC.

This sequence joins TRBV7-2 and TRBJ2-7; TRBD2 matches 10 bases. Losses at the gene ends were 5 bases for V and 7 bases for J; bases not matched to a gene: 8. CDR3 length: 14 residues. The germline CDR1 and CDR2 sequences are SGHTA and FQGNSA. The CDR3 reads CASSVTLAGEEQYF. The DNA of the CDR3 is TGTGCCAGCAGCGTGACTCTAGCGGGGGAGGAGCAGTACTTC.

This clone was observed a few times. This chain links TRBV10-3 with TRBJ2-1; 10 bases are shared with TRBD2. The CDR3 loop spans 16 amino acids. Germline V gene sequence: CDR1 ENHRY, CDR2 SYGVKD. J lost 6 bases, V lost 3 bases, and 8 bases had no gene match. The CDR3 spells CAISELSGRAFNEQFF. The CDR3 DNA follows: TGTGCCATCAGTGAACTAAGCGGGAGGGCCTTCAATGAGCAGTTCTTC.

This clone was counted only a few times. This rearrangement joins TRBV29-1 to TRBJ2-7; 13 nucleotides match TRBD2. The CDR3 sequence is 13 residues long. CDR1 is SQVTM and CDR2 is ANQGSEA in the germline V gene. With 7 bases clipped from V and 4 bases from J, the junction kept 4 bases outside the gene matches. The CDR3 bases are TGCAGCGCCTCGACTAGCGGGAGGTACGAGCAGTACTTC. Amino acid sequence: CSASTSGRYEQYF.

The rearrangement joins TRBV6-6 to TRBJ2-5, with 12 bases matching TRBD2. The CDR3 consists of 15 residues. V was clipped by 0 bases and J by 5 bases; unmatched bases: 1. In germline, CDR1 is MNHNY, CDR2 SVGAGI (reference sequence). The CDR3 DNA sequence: TGTGCCAGCAGTTACTCGACTAGCGGGGGTGAGACCCAGTACTTC. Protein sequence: CASSYSTSGGETQYF.

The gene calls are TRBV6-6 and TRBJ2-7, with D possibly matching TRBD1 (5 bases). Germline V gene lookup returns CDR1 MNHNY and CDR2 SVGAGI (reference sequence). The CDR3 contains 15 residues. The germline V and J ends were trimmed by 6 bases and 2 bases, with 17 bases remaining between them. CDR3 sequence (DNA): TGTGCCAGCAGCATTGTTGTCAGGGATACCTACGAGCAGTACTTC. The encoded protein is CASSIVVRDTYEQYF.

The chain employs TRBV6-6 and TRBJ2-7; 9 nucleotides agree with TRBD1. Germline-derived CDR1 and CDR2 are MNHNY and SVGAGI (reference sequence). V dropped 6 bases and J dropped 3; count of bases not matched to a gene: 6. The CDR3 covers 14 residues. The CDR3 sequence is CASSRPTGGYEQYF. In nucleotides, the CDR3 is TGTGCCAGCAGCCGCCCGACAGGGGGCTACGAGCAGTACTTC.

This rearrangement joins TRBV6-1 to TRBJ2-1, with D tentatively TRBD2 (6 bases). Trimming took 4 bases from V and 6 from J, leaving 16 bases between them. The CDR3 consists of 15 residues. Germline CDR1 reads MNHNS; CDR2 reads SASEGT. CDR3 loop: CASSGSGTALNEQFF. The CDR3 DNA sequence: TGTGCCAGCAGTGGTTCCGGGACTGCTCTCAATGAGCAGTTCTTC.

The CDR3 DNA reads TGCGCCAGCAGTTTTGATCGTGACAGGGACCGAAACACCATATATTTT. Encoded protein: CASSFDRDRDRNTIYF. The chain recombines TRBV5-1 with TRBJ1-3, with TRBD1 matching 7 bases. From germline, CDR1 is SGHRS and CDR2 YFSETQ. Germline trimming cut 5 bases from V and 5 bases from J; bases unmatched to any gene: 13. This CDR3 has 16 amino acids.

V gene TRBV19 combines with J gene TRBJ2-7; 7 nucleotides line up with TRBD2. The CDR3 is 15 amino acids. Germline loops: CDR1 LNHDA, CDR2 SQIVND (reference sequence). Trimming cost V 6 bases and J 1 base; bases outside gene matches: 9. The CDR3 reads CASRSGGGASYEQYF. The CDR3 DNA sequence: TGTGCCAGTAGGTCCGGCGGGGGAGCATCCTACGAGCAGTACTTC. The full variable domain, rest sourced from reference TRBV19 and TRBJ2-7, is DGGITQSPKYLFRKEGQNVTLSCEQNLNHDAMYWYRQDPGQGLRLIYYSQIVNDFQKGDIAEGYSVSREKKESFPLTVTSAQKNPTAFYLCASRSGGGASYEQYFGPGTRLTVT.

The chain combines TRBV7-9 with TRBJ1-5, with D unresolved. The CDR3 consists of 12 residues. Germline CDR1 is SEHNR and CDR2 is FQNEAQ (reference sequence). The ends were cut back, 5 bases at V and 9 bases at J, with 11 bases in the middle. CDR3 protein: CASSPDSLPQHF. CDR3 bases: TGTGCCAGCAGCCCAGACTCCCTGCCCCAGCATTTT.

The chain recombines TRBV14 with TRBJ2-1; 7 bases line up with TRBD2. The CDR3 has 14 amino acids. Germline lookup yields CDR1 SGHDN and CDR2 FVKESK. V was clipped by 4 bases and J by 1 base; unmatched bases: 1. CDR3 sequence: CASSPLASYNEQFF. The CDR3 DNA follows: TGTGCCAGCAGCCCACTAGCGTCCTACAATGAGCAGTTCTTC.

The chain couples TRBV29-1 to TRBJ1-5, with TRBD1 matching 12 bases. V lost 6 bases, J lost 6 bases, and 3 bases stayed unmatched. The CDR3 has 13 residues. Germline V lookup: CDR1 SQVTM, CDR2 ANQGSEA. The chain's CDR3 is CSVGQGAGQPQHF. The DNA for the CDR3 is TGCAGCGTGGGACAGGGGGCAGGTCAGCCCCAGCATTTT.

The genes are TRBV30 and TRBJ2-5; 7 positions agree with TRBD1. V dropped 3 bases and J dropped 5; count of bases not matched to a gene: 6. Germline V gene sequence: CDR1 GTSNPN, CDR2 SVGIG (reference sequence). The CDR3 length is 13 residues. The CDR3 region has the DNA TGTGCCTGGAGGTCGACAGGGTTGGAGACCCAGTACTTC. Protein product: CAWRSTGLETQYF.

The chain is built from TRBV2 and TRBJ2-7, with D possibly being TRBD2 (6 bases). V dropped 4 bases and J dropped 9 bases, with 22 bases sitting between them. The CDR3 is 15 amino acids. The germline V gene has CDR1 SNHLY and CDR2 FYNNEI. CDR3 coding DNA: TGTGCCAGCAGTGTAGCGGCAGCCCCGGGGAATGGGCAGTACTTC. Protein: CASSVAAAPGNGQYF.